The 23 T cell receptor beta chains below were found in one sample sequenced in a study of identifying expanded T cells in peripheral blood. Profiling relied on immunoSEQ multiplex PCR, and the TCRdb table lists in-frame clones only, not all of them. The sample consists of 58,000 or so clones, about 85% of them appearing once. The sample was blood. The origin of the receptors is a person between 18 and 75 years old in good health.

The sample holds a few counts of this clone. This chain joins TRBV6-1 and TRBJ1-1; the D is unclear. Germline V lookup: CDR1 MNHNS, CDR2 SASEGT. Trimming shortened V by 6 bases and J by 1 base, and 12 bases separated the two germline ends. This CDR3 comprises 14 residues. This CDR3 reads CASRETGPNTEAFF. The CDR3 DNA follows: TGTGCCAGCAGGGAGACCGGGCCGAACACTGAAGCTTTCTTT.

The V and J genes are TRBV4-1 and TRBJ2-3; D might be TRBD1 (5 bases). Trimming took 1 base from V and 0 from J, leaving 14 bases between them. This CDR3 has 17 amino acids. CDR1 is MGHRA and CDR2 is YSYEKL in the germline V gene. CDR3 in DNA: TGCGCCAGCAGCCAAGGAGCGTCGACAGCTAGCACAGATACGCAGTATTTT. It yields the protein CASSQGASTASTDTQYF.

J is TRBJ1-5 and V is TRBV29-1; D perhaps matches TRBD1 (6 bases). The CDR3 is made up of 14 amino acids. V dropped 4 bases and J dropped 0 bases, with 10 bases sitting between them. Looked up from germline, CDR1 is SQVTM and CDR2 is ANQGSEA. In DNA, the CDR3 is TGCAGCGTTGGGACAGATTTTAGCAATCAGCCCCAGCATTTT. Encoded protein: CSVGTDFSNQPQHF.

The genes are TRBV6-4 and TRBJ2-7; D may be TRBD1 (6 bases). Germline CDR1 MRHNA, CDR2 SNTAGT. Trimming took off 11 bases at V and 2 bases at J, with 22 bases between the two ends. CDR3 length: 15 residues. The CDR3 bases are TGTGCCCGGGACGGCAGGGGAATCAGCCCCTACGAGCAGTACGTC. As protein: CARDGRGISPYEQYV.

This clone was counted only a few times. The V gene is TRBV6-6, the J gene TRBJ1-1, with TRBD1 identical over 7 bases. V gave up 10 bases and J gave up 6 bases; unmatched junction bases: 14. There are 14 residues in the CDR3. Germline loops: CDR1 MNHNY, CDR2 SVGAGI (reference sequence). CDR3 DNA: TGTGCCATTTCTCCGTTCAGGGGGACGGCTGAAGCTTTCTTT. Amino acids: CAISPFRGTAEAFF.

The chain's CDR3 is CASSSLPISSGANVLTF. In DNA form, the CDR3 reads TGTGCCAGCAGTTCCCTCCCGATTAGCTCTGGGGCCAACGTCCTGACTTTC. The chain carries TRBV27 and TRBJ2-6; unclear D gene. Germline loops: CDR1 MNHEY, CDR2 SMNVEV (reference sequence). V was cut by 4 bases and J by 0 bases, with 13 bases left in between. CDR3 length equals 17 residues.

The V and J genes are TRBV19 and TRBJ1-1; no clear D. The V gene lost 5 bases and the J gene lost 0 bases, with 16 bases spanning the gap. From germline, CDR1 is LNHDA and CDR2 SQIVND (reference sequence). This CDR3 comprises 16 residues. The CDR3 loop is CASSLILGILNTEAFF. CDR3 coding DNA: TGTGCCAGTAGTCTCATCTTAGGGATTCTGAACACTGAAGCTTTCTTT.

DNA for the CDR3: TGCGCCAGCAGCCAAGAATTGAGGGGCACCGGGGAGCTGTTTTTT. This gives the protein CASSQELRGTGELFF. The chain couples TRBV4-3 to TRBJ2-2; either TRBD1 or TRBD2 may supply D (5 bases each). Trimming removed 0 bases from V and 4 bases from J, with 9 bases in between. The CDR3 spans 15 residues. Germline CDR1 reads LGHNA; CDR2 reads YSLEER.

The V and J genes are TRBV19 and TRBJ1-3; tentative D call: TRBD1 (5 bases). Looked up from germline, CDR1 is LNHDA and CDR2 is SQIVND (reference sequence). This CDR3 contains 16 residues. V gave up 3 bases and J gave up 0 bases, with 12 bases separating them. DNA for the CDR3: TGTGCCAGTAGTATCCCAGGGACCCGCTCTGGAAACACCATATATTTT. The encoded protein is CASSIPGTRSGNTIYF. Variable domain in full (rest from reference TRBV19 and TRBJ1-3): DGGITQSPKYLFRKEGQNVTLSCEQNLNHDAMYWYRQDPGQGLRLIYYSQIVNDFQKGDIAEGYSVSREKKESFPLTVTSAQKNPTAFYLCASSIPGTRSGNTIYFGEGSWLTVV.

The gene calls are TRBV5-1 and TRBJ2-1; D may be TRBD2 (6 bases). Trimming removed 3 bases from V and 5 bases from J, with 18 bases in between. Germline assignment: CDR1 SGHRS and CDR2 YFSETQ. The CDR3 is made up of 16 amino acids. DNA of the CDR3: TGCGCCAGCAGCTGGGCGGGGCGGCGGAACAACAATGAGCAGTTCTTC. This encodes CASSWAGRRNNNEQFF.

The CDR3 region has the DNA TGCGCCAGCAGCCAAGTCAGGACCTTGGACCCCTACGAGCAGTACTTC. Its translation is CASSQVRTLDPYEQYF. The chain is built from TRBV4-3 and TRBJ2-7; D uncertain. Germline V gene data show CDR1 as LGHNA and CDR2 as YSLEER. There are 16 residues in the CDR3. The V end lost 1 base, the J end lost 2 bases, and 15 bases lay between the germline ends.

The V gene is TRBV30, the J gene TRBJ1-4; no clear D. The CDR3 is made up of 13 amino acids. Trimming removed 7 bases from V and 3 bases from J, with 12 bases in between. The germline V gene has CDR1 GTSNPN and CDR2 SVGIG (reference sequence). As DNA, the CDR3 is TGTGCCTTTTATCTGGGCCCTAATGAAAAACTGTTTTTT. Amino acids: CAFYLGPNEKLFF.

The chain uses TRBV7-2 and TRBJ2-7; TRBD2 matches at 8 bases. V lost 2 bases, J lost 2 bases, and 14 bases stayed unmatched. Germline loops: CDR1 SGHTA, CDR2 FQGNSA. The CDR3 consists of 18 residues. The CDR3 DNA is TGTGCCAGCAGCTTACAACCTAGCGGGCCGACTAGCGCCTACGAGCAGTACTTC. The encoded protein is CASSLQPSGPTSAYEQYF.

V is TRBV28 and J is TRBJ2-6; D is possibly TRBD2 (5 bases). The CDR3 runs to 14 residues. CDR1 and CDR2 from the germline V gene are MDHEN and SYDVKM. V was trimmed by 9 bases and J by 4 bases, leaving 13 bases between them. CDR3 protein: CASMSGTGANVLTF. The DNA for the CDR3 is TGTGCCAGTATGAGCGGCACCGGGGCCAACGTCCTGACTTTC.

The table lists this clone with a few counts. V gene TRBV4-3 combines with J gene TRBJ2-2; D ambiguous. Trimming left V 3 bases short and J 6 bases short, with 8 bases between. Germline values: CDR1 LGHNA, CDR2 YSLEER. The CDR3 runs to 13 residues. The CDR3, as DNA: TGCGCCAGCAGCCAGGGCCGGGCCGGGGAGCTGTTTTTT. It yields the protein CASSQGRAGELFF.

CDR3 residues: CASRSLNREEQYF. The CDR3 DNA is TGCGCCAGCAGGTCGTTAAACAGGGAAGAGCAGTACTTC. This chain connects TRBV10-2 to TRBJ2-7; the D gene is possibly TRBD1 (6 bases). This CDR3 contains 13 residues. Per germline, CDR1 WSHSY and CDR2 SAAADI. Deletions cut 6 bases from V and 7 bases from J, with 16 bases between.

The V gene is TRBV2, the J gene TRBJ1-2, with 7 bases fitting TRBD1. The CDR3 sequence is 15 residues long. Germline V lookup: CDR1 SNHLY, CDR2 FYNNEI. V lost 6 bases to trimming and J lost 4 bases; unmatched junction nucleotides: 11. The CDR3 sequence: CASREFSGQVYGYTF. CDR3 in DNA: TGTGCCAGCAGGGAATTCTCCGGACAGGTCTATGGCTACACCTTC.

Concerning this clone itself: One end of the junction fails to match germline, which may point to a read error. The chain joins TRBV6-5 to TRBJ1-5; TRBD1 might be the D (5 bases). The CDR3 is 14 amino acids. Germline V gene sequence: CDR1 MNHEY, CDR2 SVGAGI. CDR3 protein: CATSEQGPDQPQHF. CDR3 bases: TGTGCCACCAGTGAGCAGGGACCAGATCAGCCCCAGCATTTT.

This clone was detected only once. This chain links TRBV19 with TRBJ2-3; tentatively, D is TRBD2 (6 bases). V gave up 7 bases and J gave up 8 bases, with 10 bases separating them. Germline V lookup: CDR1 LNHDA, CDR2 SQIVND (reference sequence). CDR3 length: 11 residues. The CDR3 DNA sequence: TGTGCCAGTACCCGGGGGACTACGCAGTATTTT. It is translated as CASTRGTTQYF.

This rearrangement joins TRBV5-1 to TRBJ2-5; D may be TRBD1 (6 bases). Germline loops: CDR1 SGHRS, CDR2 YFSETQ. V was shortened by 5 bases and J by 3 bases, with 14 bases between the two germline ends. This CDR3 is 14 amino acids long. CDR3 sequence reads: CASRRGSLEETQYF. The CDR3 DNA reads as TGCGCCAGCAGAAGGGGGTCCTTAGAAGAGACCCAGTACTTC. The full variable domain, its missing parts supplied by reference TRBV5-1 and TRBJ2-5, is KAGVTQTPRYLIKTRGQQVTLSCSPISGHRSVSWYQQTPGQGLQFLFEYFSETQRNKGNFPGRFSGRQFSNSRSEMNVSTLELGDSALYLCASRRGSLEETQYFGPGTRLLVL.

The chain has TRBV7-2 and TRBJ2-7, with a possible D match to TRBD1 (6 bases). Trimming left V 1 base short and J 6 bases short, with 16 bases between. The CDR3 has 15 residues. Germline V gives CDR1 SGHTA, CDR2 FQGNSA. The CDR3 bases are TGTGCCAGCAGCTTAGTCGTGGGGGCGAAATCCGAGCAGTACTTC. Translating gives CASSLVVGAKSEQYF.

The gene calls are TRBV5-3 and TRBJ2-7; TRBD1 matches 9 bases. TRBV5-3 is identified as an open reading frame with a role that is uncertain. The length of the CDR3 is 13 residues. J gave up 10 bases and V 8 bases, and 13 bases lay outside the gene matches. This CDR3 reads CASSRDRAPYQYV. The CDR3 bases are TGTGCCAGCAGCCGGGACAGGGCTCCGTACCAGTACGTC.

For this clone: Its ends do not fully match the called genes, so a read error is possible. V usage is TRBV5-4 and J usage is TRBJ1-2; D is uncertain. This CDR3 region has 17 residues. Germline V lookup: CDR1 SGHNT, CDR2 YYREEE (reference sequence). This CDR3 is CASSQDLRIATNYGYTF. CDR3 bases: TGCGCCAGCAGCCAAGATTTAAGAATTGCTACTAACTATGGCTACACCTTC.